This T cell receptor beta chain was sequenced for a study of graft-versus-host responses after intestinal transplantation. Data came from immunoSEQ multiplex PCR; TCRdb stores just in-frame clones and leaves some out. The sample carries over 80,000 clones, about 83% recorded once. V was pared by 4 bases and J by 0 bases, with 6 bases of the junction left unmatched. Germline CDR1 and CDR2: MNHNS and SASEGT. The CDR3 is made up of 15 amino acids. The rearrangement links TRBV6-1 to TRBJ2-7; 7 positions match TRBD1. The sample here was PBMCs, taken 255 days after intestinal transplant. The TCR comes from a human patient who received an intestinal transplant, so some T cells may come from the graft donor. This CDR3 is CASSGLGGSSYEQYF. The CDR3 DNA follows: TGTGCCAGCAGTGGGTTAGGGGGCAGCTCCTACGAGCAGTACTTC.